This T cell receptor (beta chain) was profiled in a study of T cell responses to AZD1222 COVID-19 vaccine. This table comes from immunoSEQ multiplex PCR, and its TCRdb copy is limited to in-frame clones, with some not included. The sample comprises about 110,000 clones, approximately 96% of which are singletons, and 2.2% rests with the top ten. The ends were cut back, 3 bases at V and 0 bases at J, with 7 bases in the middle. The CDR3 sequence is 13 residues long. The germline V gene has CDR1 SGHNT and CDR2 YYREEE (reference sequence). The chain combines TRBV5-4 with TRBJ2-7; D gene uncertain. The clonotype comes from an adult in good health. The starting material was peripheral blood, obtained on day 0 of AZD1222 vaccination. In DNA form, the CDR3 reads TGTGCCAGCAGCTCCCCCCTCTCCTACGAGCAGTACTTC. Its translation: CASSSPLSYEQYF.